This record concerns one T cell receptor beta chain sequence. These data are taken from a study of CD8+ T cells in alopecia areata. Germline loops: CDR1 SGHTA, CDR2 FQGNSA. V was shortened by 5 bases and J by 2 bases, with 16 bases between the two germline ends. This CDR3 is built from 15 residues. cDNA prepared by RNA extraction and subsequent reverse transcription served as the template for sequencing. Profiled with immunoSEQ multiplex PCR; TCRdb holds only in-frame clones, not every one. This sample carries about 200,000 clones, around 50% of them seen once, and the ten largest clones take around 5%.

Sequencing was carried out using CD8+ T cells sorted from blood. V gene TRBV7-2 combines with J gene TRBJ2-7, with a possible D match to TRBD2 (6 bases). The sequence derives from a human donor in good health. DNA of the CDR3: TGTGCCAGCAGCACTTCCGCGGGGTCGACCTACGAGCAGTACTTC. Amino acids: CASSTSAGSTYEQYF.